Following are 32 T cell receptor beta chains from one sample sequenced in a study of cytomegalovirus exposure and HLA in healthy donors. Sequenced by immunoSEQ multiplex PCR; TCRdb stores in-frame clones only, minus some. The table has some 88,000 clones, 95% to 98% seen once. Sequenced material: PBMCs. The receptors come from a man between 18 and 29 years old in good health and CMV-seronegative.

The V and J genes are TRBV18 and TRBJ2-7, with D tentatively TRBD1 (5 bases). Germline assignment: CDR1 KGHSH and CDR2 LQKENI. V was shortened by 0 bases and J by 0 bases, with 15 bases between the two germline ends. The CDR3 totals 17 residues. DNA of the CDR3: TGTGCCAGCTCACCACCCATTTGGCAGGGTGGCTCCTACGAGCAGTACTTC. Translation: CASSPPIWQGGSYEQYF.

CDR3 nucleotides: TGTGCCAGCAGTTACCGAGGGAACAGGGGGGGCTATGGCTACACCTTC. Protein product: CASSYRGNRGGYGYTF. The rearrangement joins TRBV6-5 to TRBJ1-2, with 8 bases that match TRBD1. Germline trimming cut 2 bases from V and 4 bases from J; bases unmatched to any gene: 9. CDR3 length equals 16 residues. Germline CDR1 reads MNHEY; CDR2 reads SVGAGI.

CDR3 bases: TGTGCCAGCAGTACGACAGGGGTCGGCTACACCTTC. This gives the protein CASSTTGVGYTF. This chain connects TRBV27 to TRBJ1-2; 8 bases map to TRBD1. CDR3 length: 12 residues. Germline V gene sequence: CDR1 MNHEY, CDR2 SMNVEV (reference sequence). The V gene end was trimmed by 5 bases and the J gene end by 8 bases; junction bases not matched to a gene: 4.

The rearrangement uses TRBV7-9 and TRBJ1-4; 9 positions match TRBD1. Trimming cost V 6 bases and J 7 bases; bases outside gene matches: 12. The CDR3 sequence is 16 residues long. Germline V gene lookup returns CDR1 SEHNR and CDR2 FQNEAQ (reference sequence). The CDR3 DNA is TGTGCCAGCAGGAAGCCGCCGGGACAGGGTTCTGAAAAACTGTTTTTT. It encodes CASRKPPGQGSEKLFF.

The V and J genes are TRBV25-1 and TRBJ1-1, with TRBD1 matching 7 bases. The V gene end was trimmed by 6 bases and the J gene end by 1 base; junction bases not matched to a gene: 8. CDR3 length: 15 residues. Germline V lookup: CDR1 MGHDK, CDR2 SYGVNS. The chain's CDR3 is CASRKTGVGNTEAFF. The CDR3 region has the DNA TGTGCCAGCAGAAAAACAGGGGTTGGGAACACTGAAGCTTTCTTT. The whole variable domain, filled in from reference TRBV25-1 and TRBJ1-1, reads EADIYQTPRYLVIGTGKKITLECSQTMGHDKMYWYQQDPGMELHLIHYSYGVNSTEKGDLSSESTVSRIRTEHFPLTLESARPSHTSQYLCASRKTGVGNTEAFFGQGTRLTVV.

The chain carries TRBV30 and TRBJ2-4; perhaps TRBD1 as D (6 bases). The germline gives CDR1 GTSNPN, CDR2 SVGIG (reference sequence). The V end was cut by 3 bases, the J end by 0 bases, with 9 bases between. The CDR3 sequence is 14 residues long. The CDR3 protein is CAWRMTGAKNIQYF. Here the CDR3 DNA reads TGTGCCTGGAGGATGACAGGAGCCAAAAACATTCAGTACTTC.

The genes are TRBV11-2 and TRBJ2-1; no clear D gene. The V gene lost 1 base and the J gene lost 7 bases, with 8 bases spanning the gap. The CDR3 sequence is 13 residues long. Germline V gene lookup returns CDR1 SGHAT and CDR2 FQNNGV. This CDR3 is CASSLGSGNEQFF. As DNA, the CDR3 is TGTGCCAGCAGCTTAGGTTCCGGGAATGAGCAGTTCTTC.

This sequence joins TRBV4-1 and TRBJ2-2; D is uncertain. The V gene's germline CDR1 is MGHRA and CDR2 YSYEKL. CDR3 length: 14 amino acids. V shed 1 base and J shed 5 bases, with 8 bases lying between them. The CDR3 sequence: CASSQVQPTGELFF. CDR3 coding DNA: TGCGCCAGCAGCCAAGTACAGCCGACCGGGGAGCTGTTTTTT.

The CDR3 bases are TGTGCCTGGAGTGTTCTCCTAGCGAGACTATACCAAGAGACCCAGTACTTC. Encoded protein: CAWSVLLARLYQETQYF. V usage is TRBV30 and J usage is TRBJ2-5; D possibly corresponds to TRBD2 (6 bases). Germline-derived CDR1 and CDR2 are GTSNPN and SVGIG (reference sequence). CDR3 length equals 17 residues. With 0 bases removed from V and 0 bases from J, the gap between germline ends came to 17 bases.

The sample holds one count of this clone. This rearrangement joins TRBV7-9 to TRBJ1-5; 11 nucleotides agree with TRBD1. Looked up from germline, CDR1 is SEHNR and CDR2 is FQNEAQ (reference sequence). This CDR3 comprises 17 residues. Trimming removed 5 bases from V and 0 bases from J; junction bases left unmatched: 6. The CDR3 loop is CASSLGTGGYSNQPQHF. DNA for the CDR3: TGTGCCAGCAGCCTAGGGACAGGGGGGTATAGCAATCAGCCCCAGCATTTT.

V and J are TRBV29-1 and TRBJ2-7; 7 bases line up with TRBD1. The length of the CDR3 is 13 residues. V shed 4 bases, J shed 0 bases, and the junction held 3 bases outside the gene matches. Looked up from germline, CDR1 is SQVTM and CDR2 is ANQGSEA. The CDR3 loop reads CSVGQGNSYEQYF. The CDR3 nucleotides read TGCAGCGTTGGACAGGGTAACTCCTACGAGCAGTACTTC.

This chain connects TRBV19 to TRBJ1-1, with D uncertain. Germline CDR1 is LNHDA and CDR2 is SQIVND (reference sequence). The CDR3 loop spans 12 amino acids. Trimming pared 6 bases from V and 1 base from J, leaving 6 bases between. CDR3 in amino acids: CASRRRNTEAFF. The CDR3 nucleotides are TGTGCCAGTAGAAGGAGGAACACTGAAGCTTTCTTT.

The gene calls are TRBV7-8 and TRBJ2-7; D gene unclear. The germline V gene encodes CDR1 SGHVS and CDR2 FQNEAQ. The V gene lost 1 base and the J gene lost 5 bases, with 12 bases spanning the gap. The CDR3 contains 14 residues. CDR3 sequence: CASSLVVVSHEQYF. CDR3 DNA sequence: TGTGCCAGCAGCTTAGTAGTAGTTTCCCACGAGCAGTACTTC. Based on the CDR3 plus reference TRBV7-8 and TRBJ2-7, the full variable domain is GAGVSQSPRYKVAKRGQDVALRCDPISGHVSLFWYQQALGQGPEFLTYFQNEAQLDKSGLPSDRFFAERPEGSVSTLKIQRTQQEDSAVYLCASSLVVVSHEQYFGPGTRLTVT.

This chain uses TRBV9 with TRBJ2-2, with 10 bases that match TRBD1. Losses at the gene ends were 0 bases for V and 2 bases for J; bases not matched to a gene: 4. The CDR3 runs to 17 residues. Germline lookup yields CDR1 SGDLS and CDR2 YYNGEE. DNA of the CDR3: TGTGCCAGCAGCGTAGCCGGGACAGGGGTTAACACCGGGGAGCTGTTTTTT. Translated: CASSVAGTGVNTGELFF.

The gene calls are TRBV5-1 and TRBJ2-1, with a weak D call TRBD2 (6 bases). V lost 3 bases to trimming and J lost 4 bases, with 8 bases between them. This CDR3 spans 13 amino acids. Germline-derived CDR1 and CDR2 are SGHRS and YFSETQ. DNA for the CDR3: TGCGCCAGCAGCTATGGACTATACAATGAGCAGTTCTTC. Translation: CASSYGLYNEQFF.

The chain uses TRBV6-6 and TRBJ1-5; the D gene is possibly TRBD1 (5 bases). The CDR3 runs 15 residues. Per germline, CDR1 MNHNY and CDR2 SVGAGI (reference sequence). The germline V and J ends were trimmed by 5 bases and 0 bases, with 11 bases remaining between them. CDR3 sequence: CASSGDFLSNQPQHF. CDR3 bases: TGTGCCAGCAGTGGGGACTTCCTTAGCAATCAGCCCCAGCATTTT.

The CDR3 here is CASAPGTGNYNEQFF. Written as DNA, the CDR3 is TGTGCCAGCGCTCCCGGGACAGGGAACTACAATGAGCAGTTCTTC. V and J are TRBV11-3 and TRBJ2-1; TRBD1 agrees at 9 bases. Losses at the gene ends were 8 bases for V and 3 bases for J; bases not matched to a gene: 8. The CDR3 spans 15 residues. From germline, CDR1 is SGHNT and CDR2 YENEEA.

The chain recombines TRBV2 with TRBJ1-5; D remains ambiguous. Trimming shortened V by 2 bases and J by 0 bases, and 8 bases separated the two germline ends. The length of the CDR3 is 15 residues. The germline CDR1 and CDR2 sequences are SNHLY and FYNNEI. CDR3: CASSESGYSNQPQHF. The CDR3 DNA reads as TGTGCCAGCAGTGAATCGGGATATAGCAATCAGCCCCAGCATTTT.

The J gene is TRBJ1-3, the V gene TRBV11-3; no clear D. Between the trimmed V and J ends, which lost 2 bases and 7 bases, there was a span of 9 bases. The germline V gene has CDR1 SGHNT and CDR2 YENEEA. This CDR3 region has 13 residues. The CDR3 loop reads CASSLNPANTIYF. CDR3 nucleotides: TGTGCCAGCAGCTTAAACCCCGCGAACACCATATATTTT.

This chain joins TRBV6-5 and TRBJ1-2, with 10 bases fitting TRBD1. Germline values: CDR1 MNHEY, CDR2 SVGAGI. This CDR3 spans 15 amino acids. Trimming at V came to 5 bases and at J to 8 bases, leaving 11 bases not matched to a gene. The CDR3 loop is CASSRRDRGSGGYTF. In DNA form, the CDR3 reads TGTGCCAGCAGTCGTCGGGACAGGGGTTCGGGGGGCTACACCTTC.

The chain uses TRBV18 and TRBJ2-2; 12 bases fit TRBD1. There are 20 residues in the CDR3. J gave up 3 bases and V 2 bases, and 13 bases lay outside the gene matches. CDR1 is KGHSH, CDR2 LQKENI, per germline. CDR3 nucleotide sequence: TGTGCCAGCTCACCATTAGCCGGGACAGGGGGCCGAATGGACACCGGGGAGCTGTTTTTT. It specifies CASSPLAGTGGRMDTGELFF.

The rearrangement joins TRBV5-1 to TRBJ2-5; maybe TRBD1 (6 bases). V was clipped by 3 bases and J by 3 bases, with 15 bases between them. Per the germline V gene, CDR1 is SGHRS and CDR2 is YFSETQ. There are 15 residues in the CDR3. CDR3 sequence: CASSSDTGTKETQYF. The CDR3 DNA sequence: TGCGCCAGCAGCTCGGACACCGGGACAAAAGAGACCCAGTACTTC. The complete variable domain, with remaining parts taken from reference TRBV5-1 and TRBJ2-5, reads KAGVTQTPRYLIKTRGQQVTLSCSPISGHRSVSWYQQTPGQGLQFLFEYFSETQRNKGNFPGRFSGRQFSNSRSEMNVSTLELGDSALYLCASSSDTGTKETQYFGPGTRLLVL.

This chain links TRBV2 with TRBJ1-5; D uncertain. This CDR3 has 12 residues. Between the trimmed V and J ends, which lost 3 bases and 5 bases, there was a span of 5 bases. From germline, CDR1 is SNHLY and CDR2 FYNNEI. In DNA form, the CDR3 reads TGTGCCAGCAGTGACGGTTATCAGCCCCAGCATTTT. Translated: CASSDGYQPQHF.

The rearrangement uses TRBV18 and TRBJ2-7; D gene uncertain. Trimming took off 2 bases at V and 2 bases at J, with 4 bases between the two ends. The CDR3 contains 12 residues. From germline, CDR1 is KGHSH and CDR2 LQKENI. The CDR3 DNA reads as TGTGCCAGCTCACCAGGGGCCTACGAGCAGTACGTC. It encodes CASSPGAYEQYV.

The CDR3 loop is CASRGGPGTDTQYF. In nucleotides, the CDR3 is TGTGCCAGCAGGGGGGGACCCGGCACAGATACGCAGTATTTT. This rearrangement joins TRBV11-3 to TRBJ2-3; a weak D match, TRBD2 (6 bases). This CDR3 region has 14 residues. Between the trimmed V and J ends, which lost 6 bases and 1 base, there was a span of 11 bases. From germline, CDR1 is SGHNT and CDR2 YENEEA.

This chain joins TRBV9 and TRBJ1-1, with D unclear. CDR3 length equals 14 residues. Germline values: CDR1 SGDLS, CDR2 YYNGEE. V was clipped by 3 bases and J by 2 bases, with 11 bases between them. The CDR3 sequence: CASSATNRNTEAFF. The CDR3 region has the DNA TGTGCCAGCAGCGCGACCAACAGAAACACTGAAGCTTTCTTT. The full variable domain, completed using reference TRBV9 and TRBJ1-1, is DSGVTQTPKHLITATGQRVTLRCSPRSGDLSVYWYQQSLDQGLQFLIQYYNGEERAKGNILERFSAQQFPDLHSELNLSSLELGDSALYFCASSATNRNTEAFFGQGTRLTVV.

The V and J genes are TRBV9 and TRBJ2-7; D ambiguous. The V gene's germline CDR1 is SGDLS and CDR2 YYNGEE. The CDR3 contains 14 residues. V shed 0 bases and J shed 1 base, with 8 bases lying between them. CDR3 nucleotide sequence: TGTGCCAGCAGCGTAGACGCCGGGTCCTACGAGCAGTACTTC. Translated, it gives CASSVDAGSYEQYF.

The rearrangement links TRBV28 to TRBJ2-1; 7 nucleotides align to TRBD2. This CDR3 region has 16 residues. V was clipped by 4 bases and J by 5 bases; unmatched bases: 11. The germline V gene encodes CDR1 MDHEN and CDR2 SYDVKM. The CDR3 bases are TGTGCCAGCAGTTCACAAATGGGGGGGTTCCACAATGAGCAGTTCTTC. This gives the protein CASSSQMGGFHNEQFF.

The chain carries TRBV10-3 and TRBJ2-1; D may be TRBD2 (7 bases). This CDR3 is built from 15 residues. The germline V gene encodes CDR1 ENHRY and CDR2 SYGVKD. Trimming took off 3 bases at V and 7 bases at J, with 16 bases between the two ends. Written as DNA, the CDR3 is TGTGCCATCAGTGATAAGGGGGAGGGCCCAAATGAGCAGTTCTTC. This codes for CAISDKGEGPNEQFF.

The chain links TRBV9 to TRBJ2-1, with D possibly TRBD2 on 5 matching bases. V lost 0 bases to trimming and J lost 1 base, with 11 bases between them. The CDR3 runs to 16 residues. CDR1 and CDR2 (germline): SGDLS, YYNGEE. The CDR3 here is CASSVASGRSYNEQFF. The CDR3 DNA reads as TGTGCCAGCAGCGTAGCGAGCGGTAGGTCCTACAATGAGCAGTTCTTC.

The chain couples TRBV25-1 to TRBJ1-3; D is unresolved. Trimming shortened V by 1 base and J by 4 bases, and 5 bases separated the two germline ends. This CDR3 has 13 residues. CDR1 is MGHDK and CDR2 is SYGVNS in the germline V gene. CDR3 sequence: CASSESGGNTIYF. The CDR3 DNA reads as TGTGCCAGCAGTGAATCGGGGGGAAACACCATATATTTT.

The chain links TRBV27 to TRBJ2-7; possibly TRBD2 for D (6 bases). Per the germline V gene, CDR1 is MNHEY and CDR2 is SMNVEV (reference sequence). V gave up 2 bases and J gave up 2 bases, with 13 bases separating them. The CDR3 contains 15 residues. The CDR3 spells CASSLLGGEAYEQYF. CDR3 in DNA: TGTGCCAGCAGTTTACTCGGCGGGGAAGCCTACGAGCAGTACTTC.